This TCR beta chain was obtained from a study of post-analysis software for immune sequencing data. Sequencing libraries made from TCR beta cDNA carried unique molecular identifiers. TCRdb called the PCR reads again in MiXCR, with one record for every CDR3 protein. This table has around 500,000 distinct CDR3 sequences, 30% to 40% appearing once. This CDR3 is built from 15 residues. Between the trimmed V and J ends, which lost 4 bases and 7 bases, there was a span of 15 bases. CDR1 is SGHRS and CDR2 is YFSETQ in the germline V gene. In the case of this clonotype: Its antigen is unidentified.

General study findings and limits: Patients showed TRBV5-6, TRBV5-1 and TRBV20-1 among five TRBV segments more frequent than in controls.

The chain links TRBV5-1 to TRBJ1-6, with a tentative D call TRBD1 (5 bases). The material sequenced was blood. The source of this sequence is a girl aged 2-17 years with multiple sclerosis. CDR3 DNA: TGCGCCAGCAGCCCGCCGGGCAGGGCCAATTCACCCCTCCACTTT. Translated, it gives CASSPPGRANSPLHF.